This T cell receptor (beta chain) was profiled in a study of T and B cells in COVID-19 patients. Blood genomic DNA input for TRB amplification was roughly 250-550 ng. CDR1 SEHNR and CDR2 FQNEAQ come from the germline V gene (reference sequence). Trimming took 4 bases from V and 0 from J, leaving 10 bases between them. CDR3 length equals 16 residues. Whole-study findings and limits: Of 2,331 TCR clusters found only in the recovered cohort, a few dozen had low generation probability. Highly clonal in active COVID-19, TRB repertoires exceeded healthy-donor diversity and richness at recovery.

In its sample, this clonotype was seen many times. As yet, its antigen is unknown. Multiplex PCR with BIOMED2 TRB-A/B primer pools amplified TRB rearrangements. TCRdb re-called the multiplex PCR reads through MiXCR, storing one row per CDR3 protein. The profile shows some 6,000 distinct CDR3 sequences, 20% to 30% of them singletons. The chain uses TRBV7-9 and TRBJ2-6; a weak D match, TRBD1 (6 bases). The source is a human donor with active COVID-19. Specimen: blood. As DNA, the CDR3 is TGTGCCAGCAGCTATGACAGGCACTCTGGGGCCAACGTCCTGACTTTC. Amino acids: CASSYDRHSGANVLTF.